The 25 T cell receptor beta chains presented below share a single source sample, sequenced in a study of beta chain features in type 1 diabetes. cDNA synthesis used the whole RNA isolate, giving expressed TCRB sequences. The method was immunoSEQ multiplex PCR; TCRdb's version includes in-frame clones alone and lacks a portion of them. The sample consists of 860,000 or so clones, about 17% of them appearing once. The material sequenced was naive CD4+ T cells from blood. The origin of the receptors is a woman in her late teens or twenties in good health.

This clone was seen only a few times. The J gene is TRBJ2-3, the V gene TRBV2; D is perhaps TRBD2 (6 bases). The germline V and J ends were trimmed by 7 bases and 4 bases, with 15 bases remaining between them. The length of the CDR3 is 14 residues. CDR1 and CDR2 from the germline V gene are SNHLY and FYNNEI. CDR3 residues: CASMMVLASDTQYF. The CDR3 region has the DNA TGTGCCAGCATGATGGTACTAGCATCAGATACGCAGTATTTT.

This clone was found a few times. The V and J genes are TRBV4-3 and TRBJ2-1; TRBD2 matches 13 bases. The junction had 12 bases not matched to a gene; V was cut back by 0 bases and J by 10 bases. The CDR3 runs to 18 residues. CDR1 is LGHNA and CDR2 is YSLEER in the germline V gene. In DNA, the CDR3 is TGCGCCAGCAGCCAAGATCTGCTTTGGACTAGCGGGAGATACGAGCAGTTCTTC. It is translated as CASSQDLLWTSGRYEQFF.

This clone was observed a handful of times. V gene TRBV28 combines with J gene TRBJ2-7; TRBD1 agrees at 12 bases. The junction had 6 bases not matched to a gene; V was cut back by 8 bases and J by 4 bases. The CDR3 covers 14 residues. The germline V gene has CDR1 MDHEN and CDR2 SYDVKM. The CDR3 spells CASVGDRGQYEQYF. Written as DNA, the CDR3 is TGTGCCAGCGTTGGGGACAGGGGGCAGTACGAGCAGTACTTC.

This rearrangement joins TRBV10-3 to TRBJ2-5; D may be TRBD2 (7 bases). V was cut by 6 bases and J by 5 bases, with 13 bases left in between. Germline V gene lookup returns CDR1 ENHRY and CDR2 SYGVKD. There are 13 residues in the CDR3. CDR3: CAIRAGEGETQYF. The CDR3 region has the DNA TGTGCCATCAGAGCAGGGGAGGGGGAGACCCAGTACTTC.

This chain uses TRBV20-1 with TRBJ2-7; the D is unclear. CDR3 size: 11 residues. CDR1 DFQATT and CDR2 SNEGSKA come from the germline V gene (reference sequence). V gave up 0 bases and J gave up 11 bases, with 11 bases separating them. CDR3 in amino acids: CSARDRVGEYF. The CDR3 coding sequence is TGCAGTGCTAGAGATCGCGTTGGGGAGTACTTC.

This clone showed up just a few times. This chain connects TRBV27 to TRBJ2-7, with D perhaps being TRBD1 or TRBD2 (5 bases each). With 5 bases removed from V and 2 bases from J, the gap between germline ends came to 16 bases. This CDR3 contains 15 residues. Per the germline V gene, CDR1 is MNHEY and CDR2 is SMNVEV (reference sequence). The CDR3 DNA reads TGTGCCAGCAGTACTAGGGACGGCCATACCTACGAGCAGTACTTC. Translation: CASSTRDGHTYEQYF.

This clone was observed a handful of times. The chain couples TRBV7-9 to TRBJ2-6; D uncertain. The CDR3 contains 15 residues. Germline V gene sequence: CDR1 SEHNR, CDR2 FQNEAQ (reference sequence). V was trimmed by 0 bases and J by 3 bases, leaving 6 bases between them. This CDR3 is CASSLAGYGANVLTF. CDR3 nucleotides: TGTGCCAGCAGCTTAGCAGGCTATGGGGCCAACGTCCTGACTTTC.

This clone has only a few counts. This chain links TRBV7-2 with TRBJ2-2; D uncertain. Trimming stripped 0 bases from V and 6 bases from J, with 20 bases between. Germline V gives CDR1 SGHTA, CDR2 FQGNSA. The CDR3 is 18 amino acids. In DNA, the CDR3 is TGTGCCAGCAGCTTAGCGCTAGACGTCGGCGCTATAGCCGGGGAGCTGTTTTTT. Translation gives CASSLALDVGAIAGELFF.

This clone was counted between two and nine times. The rearrangement uses TRBV11-2 and TRBJ2-1, with 8 bases aligning to TRBD2. CDR1 and CDR2 (germline): SGHAT, FQNNGV. After removal of 4 bases from V and 9 bases from J, the junction contained 8 bases not matched to a gene. The CDR3 extends over 14 amino acids. CDR3 DNA sequence: TGTGCCAGCAGCTGGGAGCGGGAGTACGGTGAGCAGTTCTTC. Residues: CASSWEREYGEQFF.

CDR3 region: CASSYGTSGRMELFF. As DNA, the CDR3 is TGTGCCAGCAGTTACGGGACTAGCGGGAGGATGGAGCTGTTTTTT. J is TRBJ2-2 and V is TRBV6-6, with 15 nucleotides matching TRBD2. Looked up from germline, CDR1 is MNHNY and CDR2 is SVGAGI (reference sequence). This CDR3 has 15 amino acids. Trimming at V came to 2 bases and at J to 10 bases, leaving 2 bases not matched to a gene.

This chain uses TRBV28 with TRBJ2-7; TRBD1 matches at 8 bases. The CDR3 extends over 13 amino acids. Trimming removed 8 bases from V and 3 bases from J; junction bases left unmatched: 6. CDR1 and CDR2 (germline): MDHEN, SYDVKM. The CDR3 nucleotides are TGTGCCAGCCGGACAGGGTTCTACTACGAGCAGTACTTC. This gives the protein CASRTGFYYEQYF.

This clone was picked up a small number of times. The rearrangement uses TRBV4-3 and TRBJ2-2; 10 nucleotides match TRBD2. The CDR3 runs 18 residues. With 4 bases clipped from V and 7 bases from J, the junction kept 15 bases outside the gene matches. From germline, CDR1 is LGHNA and CDR2 YSLEER. The CDR3 DNA follows: TGCGCCAGCAGCCCTGGGGTTCTAGCGGGAGAGTTGGGCGGGGAGCTGTTTTTT. It encodes CASSPGVLAGELGGELFF.

The chain links TRBV7-9 to TRBJ2-7, with TRBD2 identical over 9 bases. Germline V lookup: CDR1 SEHNR, CDR2 FQNEAQ (reference sequence). Losses at the gene ends were 0 bases for V and 3 bases for J; bases not matched to a gene: 9. The CDR3 totals 17 residues. The CDR3 bases are TGTGCCAGCAGCTTAGCTCTATCGGCGGGGGGGAACTACGAGCAGTACTTC. This encodes CASSLALSAGGNYEQYF. Filled out from reference TRBV7-9 and TRBJ2-7, the complete variable domain reads DTGVSQNPRHKITKRGQNVTFRCDPISEHNRLYWYRQTLGQGPEFLTYFQNEAQLEKSRLLSDRFSAERPKGSFSTLEIQRTEQGDSAMYLCASSLALSAGGNYEQYFGPGTRLTVT.

This clone was counted between two and nine times. The chain has TRBV19 and TRBJ2-7, with D uncertain. The germline V and J ends were trimmed by 6 bases and 0 bases, with 9 bases remaining between them. CDR3 length: 13 amino acids. CDR1 LNHDA and CDR2 SQIVND come from the germline V gene (reference sequence). CDR3 amino acids: CASRRTSSYEQYF. CDR3 nucleotides: TGTGCCAGTAGGCGGACGAGCTCCTACGAGCAGTACTTC.

The sample holds a few counts of this clone. The V gene is TRBV9, the J gene TRBJ2-7; TRBD2 matches 9 bases. Germline V CDR1 and CDR2: SGDLS, YYNGEE. V lost 4 bases, J lost 2 bases, and 4 bases stayed unmatched. The CDR3 has 14 amino acids. For the CDR3, the DNA is TGTGCCAGCAGCTTAGGCGGGAGGGCCTACGAGCAGTACTTC. Translated, it gives CASSLGGRAYEQYF.

Only a few counts were recorded for this clone. The V and J genes are TRBV6-5 and TRBJ2-2; 10 bases map to TRBD1. The V gene's germline CDR1 is MNHEY and CDR2 SVGAGI. This CDR3 is built from 15 residues. Trimming at V came to 2 bases and at J to 7 bases, leaving 4 bases not matched to a gene. The CDR3 DNA follows: TGTGCCAGCAGTTACGAAGGACAGGGGGTCGGGGAGCTGTTTTTT. It specifies CASSYEGQGVGELFF.

The V and J genes are TRBV7-8 and TRBJ2-1; D is ambiguous. V was trimmed by 0 bases and J by 3 bases, leaving 9 bases between them. This CDR3 comprises 15 residues. Germline V gene lookup returns CDR1 SGHVS and CDR2 FQNEAQ. The CDR3 spells CASSLARINYNEQFF. As DNA, the CDR3 is TGTGCCAGCAGCTTAGCGAGGATAAACTACAATGAGCAGTTCTTC. Looking up the rest from reference TRBV7-8 and TRBJ2-1 gives the full variable domain: GAGVSQSPRYKVAKRGQDVALRCDPISGHVSLFWYQQALGQGPEFLTYFQNEAQLDKSGLPSDRFFAERPEGSVSTLKIQRTQQEDSAVYLCASSLARINYNEQFFGPGTRLTVL.

The table lists this clone with a few counts. The CDR3 here is CASSYRFSVPRLFF. The CDR3 nucleotides read TGTGCCAGCAGTTACCGCTTTTCGGTCCCGAGGCTGTTTTTT. The chain recombines TRBV6-5 with TRBJ2-2; no clear D. Looked up from germline, CDR1 is MNHEY and CDR2 is SVGAGI. With 2 bases removed from V and 13 bases from J, the gap between germline ends came to 17 bases. This CDR3 is 14 amino acids long.

A few counts support this clone. The V gene is TRBV15, the J gene TRBJ2-5; D is possibly TRBD1 (6 bases). This CDR3 has 13 residues. Germline CDR1 reads LNHNV; CDR2 reads YYDKDF (reference sequence). Trimming cost V 1 base and J 6 bases, with 9 bases left between them. CDR3 amino acids: CATSRGQVQTQYF. In DNA form, the CDR3 reads TGTGCCACCAGCAGAGGACAGGTGCAGACCCAGTACTTC.

This clone was seen only a few times. V gene TRBV9 combines with J gene TRBJ2-3; no firm D call. This CDR3 has 15 amino acids. Trimming left V 3 bases short and J 0 bases short, with 11 bases between. The germline gives CDR1 SGDLS, CDR2 YYNGEE. CDR3 residues: CASSESPTSTDTQYF. In DNA, the CDR3 is TGTGCCAGCAGCGAATCGCCCACTAGCACAGATACGCAGTATTTT.

There are a few counts of this clone. Within the sample, other DNA sequences also encode this same CDR3. J is TRBJ2-7 and V is TRBV6-5, with TRBD2 as a possible D gene (5 bases). The germline V and J ends were trimmed by 6 bases and 3 bases, with 12 bases remaining between them. Germline CDR1 reads MNHEY; CDR2 reads SVGAGI. The CDR3 spans 13 residues. CDR3 bases: TGTGCCAGCAGCCGGGGTACAGACTACGAGCAGTACTTC. This encodes CASSRGTDYEQYF.

The rearrangement uses TRBV7-3 and TRBJ2-3, with TRBD2 matching over 7 bases. CDR1 and CDR2 (germline): SGHTA, FQGTGA. The CDR3 runs 14 residues. The ends lost 5 bases at V and 1 base at J; junction bases unmatched: 3. CDR3 DNA sequence: TGTGCCAGCAGCGAGCGGGAAGGCACAGATACGCAGTATTTT. It translates to CASSEREGTDTQYF.

This clone came up a few times. V is TRBV4-3 and J is TRBJ2-6, with D unclear. The CDR3 contains 15 residues. Germline loops: CDR1 LGHNA, CDR2 YSLEER. V was clipped by 4 bases and J by 1 base, with 8 bases between them. CDR3 residues: CASSRASSGANVLTF. In DNA form, the CDR3 reads TGCGCCAGCAGCCGGGCGAGTTCTGGGGCCAACGTCCTGACTTTC.

This clone has just a few counts. The chain joins TRBV19 to TRBJ2-1, with 8 bases identical to TRBD2. The germline V gene encodes CDR1 LNHDA and CDR2 SQIVND (reference sequence). The CDR3 length is 17 residues. Trimming cost V 3 bases and J 5 bases; bases outside gene matches: 12. CDR3 sequence (DNA): TGTGCCAGTAGTATGGGGTTGAGTAGCGGGACCAACAATGAGCAGTTCTTC. Amino acid sequence: CASSMGLSSGTNNEQFF.

This clone appeared a few times. The chain links TRBV7-2 to TRBJ2-1, with D perhaps given as TRBD1 or TRBD2 (5 bases each). Trimming pared 5 bases from V and 10 bases from J, leaving 21 bases between. CDR3 size: 15 residues. Per germline, CDR1 SGHTA and CDR2 FQGNSA. CDR3 loop: CASSERGGRYREQFF. The CDR3, as DNA: TGTGCCAGCAGCGAACGGGGCGGGCGCTACCGGGAGCAGTTCTTC.